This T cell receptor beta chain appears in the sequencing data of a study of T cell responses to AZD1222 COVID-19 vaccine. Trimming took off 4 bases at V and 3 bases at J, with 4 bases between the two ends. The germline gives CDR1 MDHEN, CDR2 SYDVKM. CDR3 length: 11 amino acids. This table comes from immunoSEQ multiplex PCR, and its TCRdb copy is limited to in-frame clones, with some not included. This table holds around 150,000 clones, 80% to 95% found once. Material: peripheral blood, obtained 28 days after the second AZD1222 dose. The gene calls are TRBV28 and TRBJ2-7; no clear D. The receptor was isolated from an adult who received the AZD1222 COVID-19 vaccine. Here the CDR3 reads CASSSFYEQYF. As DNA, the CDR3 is TGTGCCAGCAGTTCCTTCTACGAGCAGTACTTC. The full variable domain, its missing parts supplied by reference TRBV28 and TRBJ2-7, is DVKVTQSSRYLVKRTGEKVFLECVQDMDHENMFWYRQDPGLGLRLIYFSYDVKMKEKGDIPEGYSVSREKKERFSLILESASTNQTSMYLCASSSFYEQYFGPGTRLTVT.